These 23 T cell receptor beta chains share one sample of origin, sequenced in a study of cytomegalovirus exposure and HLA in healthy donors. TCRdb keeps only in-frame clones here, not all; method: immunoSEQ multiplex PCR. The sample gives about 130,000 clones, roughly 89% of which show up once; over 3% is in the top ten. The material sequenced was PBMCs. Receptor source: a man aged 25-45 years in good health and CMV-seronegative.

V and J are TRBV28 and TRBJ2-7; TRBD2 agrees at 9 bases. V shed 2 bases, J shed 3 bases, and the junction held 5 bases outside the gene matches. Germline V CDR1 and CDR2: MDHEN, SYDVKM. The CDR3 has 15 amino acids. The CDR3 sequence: CASSLAGGHHYEQYF. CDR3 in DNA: TGTGCCAGCAGTTTAGCGGGGGGGCACCACTACGAGCAGTACTTC. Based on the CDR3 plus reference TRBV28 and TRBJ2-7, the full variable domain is DVKVTQSSRYLVKRTGEKVFLECVQDMDHENMFWYRQDPGLGLRLIYFSYDVKMKEKGDIPEGYSVSREKKERFSLILESASTNQTSMYLCASSLAGGHHYEQYFGPGTRLTVT.

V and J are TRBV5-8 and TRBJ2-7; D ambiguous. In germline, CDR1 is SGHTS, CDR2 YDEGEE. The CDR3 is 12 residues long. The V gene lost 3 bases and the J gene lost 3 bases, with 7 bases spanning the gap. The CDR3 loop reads CASSSDNYEQYF. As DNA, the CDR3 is TGTGCCAGCAGCTCTGACAACTACGAGCAGTACTTC.

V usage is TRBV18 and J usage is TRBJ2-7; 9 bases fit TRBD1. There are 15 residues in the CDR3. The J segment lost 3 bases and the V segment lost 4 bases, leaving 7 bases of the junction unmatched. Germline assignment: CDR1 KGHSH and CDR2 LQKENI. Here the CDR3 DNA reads TGTGCCAGCTCACTAACCGGGACAGGGATCTACGAGCAGTACTTC. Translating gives CASSLTGTGIYEQYF.

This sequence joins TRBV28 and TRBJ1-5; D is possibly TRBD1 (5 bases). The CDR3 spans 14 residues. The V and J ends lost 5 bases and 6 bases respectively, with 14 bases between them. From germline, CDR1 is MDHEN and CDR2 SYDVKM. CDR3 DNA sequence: TGTGCCAGCAGTCGGAGGGGCCAGGGTCAGCCCCAGCATTTT. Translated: CASSRRGQGQPQHF.

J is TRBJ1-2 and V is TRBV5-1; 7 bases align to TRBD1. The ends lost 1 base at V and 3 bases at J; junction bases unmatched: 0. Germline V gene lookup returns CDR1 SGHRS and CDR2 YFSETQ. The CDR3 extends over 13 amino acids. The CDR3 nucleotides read TGCGCCAGCAGCTTGCAGGGGGACTATGGCTACACCTTC. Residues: CASSLQGDYGYTF.

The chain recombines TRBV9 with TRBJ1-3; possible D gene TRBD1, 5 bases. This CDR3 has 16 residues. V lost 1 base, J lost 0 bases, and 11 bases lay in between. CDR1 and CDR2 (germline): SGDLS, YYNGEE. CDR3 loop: CASSVSGTTSGNTIYF. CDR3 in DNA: TGTGCCAGCAGCGTATCTGGGACTACCTCTGGAAACACCATATATTTT. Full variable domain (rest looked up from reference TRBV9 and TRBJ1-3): DSGVTQTPKHLITATGQRVTLRCSPRSGDLSVYWYQQSLDQGLQFLIQYYNGEERAKGNILERFSAQQFPDLHSELNLSSLELGDSALYFCASSVSGTTSGNTIYFGEGSWLTVV.

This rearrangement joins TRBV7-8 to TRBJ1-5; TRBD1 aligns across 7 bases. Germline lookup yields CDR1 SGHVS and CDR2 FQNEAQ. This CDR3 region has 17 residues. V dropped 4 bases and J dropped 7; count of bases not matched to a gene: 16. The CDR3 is CASSSIPTRQGGQPQHF. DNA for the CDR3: TGTGCCAGCAGCTCCATCCCGACCCGACAGGGCGGGCAGCCCCAGCATTTT.

CDR3 loop: CASSPPGQPSYEQYF. DNA of the CDR3: TGTGCCAGCTCGCCCCCGGGACAGCCGTCCTACGAGCAGTACTTC. The gene calls are TRBV18 and TRBJ2-7; 7 bases are a match to TRBD1. The germline CDR1 and CDR2 sequences are KGHSH and LQKENI. The junction had 9 bases not matched to a gene; V was cut back by 6 bases and J by 1 base. This CDR3 comprises 15 residues.

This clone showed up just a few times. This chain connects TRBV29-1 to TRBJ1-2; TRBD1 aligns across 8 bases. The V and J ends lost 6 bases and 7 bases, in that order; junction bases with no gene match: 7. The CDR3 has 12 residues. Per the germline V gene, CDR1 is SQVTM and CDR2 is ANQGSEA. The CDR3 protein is CSVLDRGFGYTF. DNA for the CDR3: TGCAGCGTCCTTGACAGGGGATTTGGCTACACCTTC.

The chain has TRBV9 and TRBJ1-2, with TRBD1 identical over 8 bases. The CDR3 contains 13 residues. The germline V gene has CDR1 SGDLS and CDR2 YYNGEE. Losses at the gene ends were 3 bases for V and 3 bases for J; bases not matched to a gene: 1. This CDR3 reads CASSEQGDYGYTF. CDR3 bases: TGTGCCAGCAGCGAACAGGGGGACTATGGCTACACCTTC.

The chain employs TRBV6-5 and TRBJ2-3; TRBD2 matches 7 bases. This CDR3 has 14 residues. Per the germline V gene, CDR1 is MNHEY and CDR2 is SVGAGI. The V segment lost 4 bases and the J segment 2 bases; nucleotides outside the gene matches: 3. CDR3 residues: CASSSGLVTDTQYF. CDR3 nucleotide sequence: TGTGCCAGCAGTTCAGGACTAGTCACAGATACGCAGTATTTT.

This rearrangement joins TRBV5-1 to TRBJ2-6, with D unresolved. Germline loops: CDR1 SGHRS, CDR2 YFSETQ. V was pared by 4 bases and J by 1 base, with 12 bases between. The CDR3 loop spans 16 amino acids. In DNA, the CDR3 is TGCGCCAGCAGCCCCATAGACGGGTCTGGGGCCAACGTCCTGACTTTC. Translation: CASSPIDGSGANVLTF.

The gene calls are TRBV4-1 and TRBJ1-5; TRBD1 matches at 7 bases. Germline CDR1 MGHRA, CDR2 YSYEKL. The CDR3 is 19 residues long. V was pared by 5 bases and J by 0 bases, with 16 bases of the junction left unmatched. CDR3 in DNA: TGCGCCAGCAGCTCGACCCCCGGTGAGGGGGCATATAGCAATCAGCCCCAGCATTTT. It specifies CASSSTPGEGAYSNQPQHF.

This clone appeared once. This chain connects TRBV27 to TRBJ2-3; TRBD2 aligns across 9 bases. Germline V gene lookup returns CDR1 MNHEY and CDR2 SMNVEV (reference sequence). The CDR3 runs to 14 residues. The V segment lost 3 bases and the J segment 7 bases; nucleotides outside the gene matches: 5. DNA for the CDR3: TGTGCCAGCAGTTTGAGTAGCGGGGGTAATACGCAGTATTTT. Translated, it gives CASSLSSGGNTQYF.

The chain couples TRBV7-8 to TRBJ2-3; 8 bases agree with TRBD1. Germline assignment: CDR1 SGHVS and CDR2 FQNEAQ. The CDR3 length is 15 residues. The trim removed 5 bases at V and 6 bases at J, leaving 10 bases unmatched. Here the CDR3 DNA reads TGTGCCAGCAGCCCGGACGGACGGACAGGGGATACGCAGTATTTT. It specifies CASSPDGRTGDTQYF.

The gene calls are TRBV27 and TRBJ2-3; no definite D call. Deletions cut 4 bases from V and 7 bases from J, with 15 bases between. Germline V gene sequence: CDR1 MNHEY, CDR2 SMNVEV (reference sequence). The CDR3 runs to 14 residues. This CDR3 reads CASSSSLSPHTQYF. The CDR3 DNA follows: TGTGCCAGCAGTTCCTCCCTGTCCCCTCATACGCAGTATTTT.

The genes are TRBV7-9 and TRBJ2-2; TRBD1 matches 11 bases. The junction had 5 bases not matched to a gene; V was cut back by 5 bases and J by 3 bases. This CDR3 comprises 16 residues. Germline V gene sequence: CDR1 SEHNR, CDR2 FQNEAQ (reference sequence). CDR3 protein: CASSPWTGGHTGELFF. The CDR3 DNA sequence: TGTGCCAGCAGCCCCTGGACAGGGGGCCACACCGGGGAGCTGTTTTTT.

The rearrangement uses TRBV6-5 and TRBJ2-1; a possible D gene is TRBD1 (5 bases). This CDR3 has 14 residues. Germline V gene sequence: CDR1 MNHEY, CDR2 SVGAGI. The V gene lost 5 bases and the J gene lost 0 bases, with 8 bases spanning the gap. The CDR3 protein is CASSPTDSYNEQFF. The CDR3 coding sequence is TGTGCCAGCAGTCCGACAGACTCCTACAATGAGCAGTTCTTC.

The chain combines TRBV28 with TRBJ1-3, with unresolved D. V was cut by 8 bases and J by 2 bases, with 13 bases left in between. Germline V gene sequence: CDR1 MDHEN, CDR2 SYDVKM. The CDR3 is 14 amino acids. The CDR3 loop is CASFHGVAGNTIYF. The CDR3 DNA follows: TGTGCCAGCTTCCACGGGGTAGCTGGAAACACCATATATTTT.

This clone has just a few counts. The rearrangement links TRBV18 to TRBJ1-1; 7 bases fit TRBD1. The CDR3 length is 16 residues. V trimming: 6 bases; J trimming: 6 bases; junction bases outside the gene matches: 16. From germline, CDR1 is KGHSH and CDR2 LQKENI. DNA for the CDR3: TGTGCCAGCTCGCATCGGACAGGCATGAGTAGGTCTGAAGCTTTCTTT. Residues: CASSHRTGMSRSEAFF.

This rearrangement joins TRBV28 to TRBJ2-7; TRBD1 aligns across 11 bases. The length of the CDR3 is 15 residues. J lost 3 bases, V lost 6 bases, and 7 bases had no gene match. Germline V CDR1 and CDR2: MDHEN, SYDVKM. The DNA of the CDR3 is TGTGCCAGCAGCCCCGCGGACAGGGGGCTCTACGAGCAGTACTTC. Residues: CASSPADRGLYEQYF.

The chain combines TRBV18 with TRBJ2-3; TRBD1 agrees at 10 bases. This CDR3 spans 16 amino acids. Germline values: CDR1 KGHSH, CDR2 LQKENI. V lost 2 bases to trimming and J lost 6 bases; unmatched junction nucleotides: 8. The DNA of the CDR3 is TGTGCCAGCTCACCATTTCAGGGACAGGGGATGGATACGCAGTATTTT. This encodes CASSPFQGQGMDTQYF.

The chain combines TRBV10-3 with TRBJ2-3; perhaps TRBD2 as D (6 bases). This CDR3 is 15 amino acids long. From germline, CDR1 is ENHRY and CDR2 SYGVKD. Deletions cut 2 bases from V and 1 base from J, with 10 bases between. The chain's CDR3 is CAISETGVRTDTQYF. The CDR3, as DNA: TGTGCCATCAGTGAGACGGGGGTTCGCACAGATACGCAGTATTTT.